These 12 T cell receptor beta chains were all obtained from the same sample, sequenced in a study of vaccination effects on CD4 cells after COVID-19 (dated by TCRdb to 2021 to 2024). Libraries were built with the immunoSEQ multiplex PCR assay. TCRdb carries this immuneACCESS record with in-frame sequences only. Its versions omit some clonotypes, under half of them owing to an unresolved V gene in the studies checked, with the rest unexplained. The sample table lists about 30,000 clones, roughly 74% of them with a count of one. The ten largest clones take up 15% to 20% of the sample. In the ViraFEST assay, PBMC were stimulated with viral peptide pools, and TCR sequencing was then used to find antigen-specific CD4+ T cell clonotypes based on their expansion. After more than nine days of culture, CD4+ T cells were isolated with the EasySep CD4+ T cell isolation kit. Two doses of either the BNT162b2 or the mRNA-1273 mRNA SARS-CoV-2 vaccine were administered to participants.

No antigens are known for them. The sample in question was CD4+ T cells from PBMCs cultured with HCoV-OC43 spike peptides, obtained after COVID-19 vaccination. The intended sense of this specimen's cell subset or site label: HCoV-OC43 spike overlapping peptide pool stimulation. The receptor set was obtained from a human donor who received a COVID-19 vaccine.

V gene TRBV18 combines with J gene TRBJ2-1; D gene unclear. Germline V gives CDR1 KGHSH, CDR2 LQKENI. The CDR3 is made up of 12 amino acids. The V end lost 3 bases, the J end lost 8 bases, and 8 bases lay between the germline ends. The CDR3 sequence: CASSPRQDEQFF. Written as DNA, the CDR3 is TGTGCCAGCTCACCTCGCCAAGATGAGCAGTTCTTC.

This chain links TRBV6-2 or TRBV6-3 with TRBJ2-7; 7 nucleotides align to TRBD1. V lost 5 bases, J lost 3 bases, and 4 bases stayed unmatched. Germline V gives CDR1 MNHEY, CDR2 SVGEGT. The CDR3 spans 13 residues. CDR3 in amino acids: CASSRQGIYEQYF. The CDR3 DNA is TGTGCCAGCAGTCGACAGGGTATCTACGAGCAGTACTTC.

J is TRBJ2-7 and V is TRBV4-2; 8 bases map to TRBD1. The CDR3 is made up of 16 amino acids. CDR1 and CDR2 from the germline V gene are LGHNA and YNFKEQ. The junction had 12 bases not matched to a gene; V was cut back by 5 bases and J by 3 bases. For the CDR3, the DNA is TGTGCCAGCAGCTCCCTGGGGGACAGGAGCGTCTACGAGCAGTACTTC. Protein sequence: CASSSLGDRSVYEQYF.

The rearrangement uses TRBV6-5 and TRBJ2-2; D may be TRBD1 (6 bases). Looked up from germline, CDR1 is MNHEY and CDR2 is SVGAGI. V was trimmed by 7 bases and J by 4 bases, leaving 13 bases between them. The CDR3 is 14 residues long. CDR3 protein: CASIRGGSTGELFF. CDR3 DNA sequence: TGTGCCAGCATCCGAGGGGGTTCCACCGGGGAGCTGTTTTTT.

The J gene is TRBJ2-2, the V gene TRBV29-1; tentatively, D is TRBD2 (5 bases). V lost 6 bases and J 5 bases, leaving 25 bases between the germline ends. CDR1 and CDR2 (germline): SQVTM, ANQGSEA. The CDR3 loop spans 17 amino acids. The CDR3 sequence: CSVLPVEGVVSTGELFF. The CDR3 DNA is TGCAGCGTCCTCCCGGTTGAGGGAGTGGTCTCTACCGGGGAGCTGTTTTTT.

The rearrangement links TRBV7-9 to TRBJ2-2; a possible D gene is TRBD1 (5 bases). The V end was cut by 1 base, the J end by 6 bases, with 9 bases between. Germline lookup yields CDR1 SEHNR and CDR2 FQNEAQ (reference sequence). The CDR3 loop spans 14 amino acids. The CDR3 nucleotides read TGTGCCAGCAGCTTAGATACAGGTGCCGGGGAGCTGTTTTTT. It codes for CASSLDTGAGELFF. Full variable domain (rest looked up from reference TRBV7-9 and TRBJ2-2): DTGVSQNPRHKITKRGQNVTFRCDPISEHNRLYWYRQTLGQGPEFLTYFQNEAQLEKSRLLSDRFSAERPKGSFSTLEIQRTEQGDSAMYLCASSLDTGAGELFFGEGSRLTVL.

The CDR3 DNA sequence: TGTGCCAGCAGTTTCGGCAGAACTGAAGCTTTCTTT. Translated, it gives CASSFGRTEAFF. J is TRBJ1-1 and V is TRBV12-3 or TRBV12-4, with unresolved D. The V gene lost 3 bases and the J gene lost 5 bases, with 7 bases spanning the gap. This CDR3 has 12 amino acids.

CDR3 nucleotides: TGTGCCAGCAGCCAAGATCTTATCTCGGCTACTGAAGCTTTCTTT. This translates into CASSQDLISATEAFF. The V gene is TRBV14, the J gene TRBJ1-1; D is ambiguous. The CDR3 has 15 residues. Trimming pared 0 bases from V and 5 bases from J, leaving 13 bases between. CDR1 and CDR2 from the germline V gene are SGHDN and FVKESK.

Sample share makes this clone medium-sized. V gene TRBV18 combines with J gene TRBJ2-7; perhaps D is TRBD1 or TRBD2 (5 bases each). The CDR3 spans 14 residues. Trimming stripped 1 base from V and 7 bases from J, with 14 bases between. Looked up from germline, CDR1 is KGHSH and CDR2 is LQKENI. The CDR3 sequence: CASSPQRGVWEQYF. In DNA form, the CDR3 reads TGTGCCAGCTCACCACAGAGAGGGGTCTGGGAGCAGTACTTC.

The chain employs TRBV7-9 and TRBJ2-4, with a possible D match to TRBD1 (6 bases). V lost 5 bases to trimming and J lost 2 bases, with 10 bases between them. The CDR3 contains 14 residues. In germline, CDR1 is SEHNR, CDR2 FQNEAQ (reference sequence). This CDR3 is CASSQRGSKNIQYF. DNA of the CDR3: TGTGCCAGCAGCCAGAGGGGGTCCAAAAACATTCAGTACTTC.

In its sample, this clone was seen once. The CDR3 reads CASSLPNRLNQPQHF. The DNA of the CDR3 is TGCGCCAGCAGCCTTCCCAACAGATTAAATCAGCCCCAGCATTTT. V gene TRBV4-1 combines with J gene TRBJ1-5, with unresolved D. V dropped 4 bases and J dropped 4 bases, with 14 bases sitting between them. CDR3 size: 15 residues. Germline-derived CDR1 and CDR2 are MGHRA and YSYEKL.

The V call is TRBV29-1, the J call TRBJ2-7; D not resolved. There are 12 residues in the CDR3. Germline lookup yields CDR1 SQVTM and CDR2 ANQGSEA. V was clipped by 3 bases and J by 3 bases, with 9 bases between them. The CDR3 DNA is TGCAGCGTTGAGGTCTCCGGCTACGAGCAGTACTTC. Translating gives CSVEVSGYEQYF.